Below, 8 T cell receptor beta chains from the same sample are listed, as sequenced in a study of radiotherapy plus CTLA-4 blockade in lung cancer. The table came from immunoSEQ multiplex PCR; TCRdb's copy has only in-frame clones and leaves some out. The sample carries fewer than 55,000 clones, roughly four fifths recorded once. Sequencing was performed on peripheral blood, taken from a patient treated with radiotherapy plus ipilimumab. The receptors originated from a human donor with non-small cell lung cancer whose response to radiotherapy plus ipilimumab could not be evaluated.

The chain links TRBV28 to TRBJ2-7, with D tentatively TRBD2 (5 bases). This CDR3 spans 13 amino acids. Trimming removed 8 bases at V and 1 base at J, with 12 bases between. Germline CDR1 MDHEN, CDR2 SYDVKM. CDR3 nucleotide sequence: TGTGCCAGCGAGGGTACCGTATCCTACGAGCAGTACTTC. It is translated as CASEGTVSYEQYF.

The rearrangement joins TRBV18 to TRBJ2-7, with D possibly being TRBD1 (5 bases). This CDR3 comprises 15 residues. The V and J ends lost 5 bases and 1 base respectively, with 15 bases between them. In germline, CDR1 is KGHSH, CDR2 LQKENI. CDR3 in amino acids: CASSEKGLSSYEQYF. DNA for the CDR3: TGTGCCAGCTCAGAAAAGGGGTTATCATCCTACGAGCAGTACTTC.

This chain connects TRBV28 to TRBJ2-1; 8 nucleotides match TRBD2. Germline CDR1 is MDHEN and CDR2 is SYDVKM. The V gene end was trimmed by 3 bases and the J gene end by 5 bases; junction bases not matched to a gene: 6. This CDR3 has 15 amino acids. CDR3 in DNA: TGTGCCAGCAGTTTTTCCAGCGGGGGACACAATGAGCAGTTCTTC. It specifies CASSFSSGGHNEQFF.

The chain employs TRBV5-1 and TRBJ2-7; 9 bases map to TRBD1. The CDR3 runs to 16 residues. Germline lookup yields CDR1 SGHRS and CDR2 YFSETQ. Trimming took 5 bases from V and 2 from J; bases not matched to a gene: 11. The CDR3 reads CASRRAGGQGPYEQYF. CDR3 in DNA: TGCGCCAGCAGACGGGCTGGGGGACAGGGCCCCTACGAGCAGTACTTC.

This clone is a singleton in its sample. The V call is TRBV11-2, the J call TRBJ1-2; weak D call: TRBD1 (6 bases). This CDR3 is built from 15 residues. The V and J ends lost 5 bases and 5 bases respectively, with 18 bases between them. Looked up from germline, CDR1 is SGHAT and CDR2 is FQNNGV. CDR3 amino acids: CASSRDTRGDYGYTF. The CDR3 DNA reads as TGTGCCAGCAGCCGGGACACCCGAGGGGATTATGGCTACACCTTC.

The rearrangement links TRBV5-1 to TRBJ2-1, with TRBD2 matching 8 bases. Germline loops: CDR1 SGHRS, CDR2 YFSETQ. With V trimmed by 0 bases and J by 6 bases, 8 bases remained unmatched. There are 16 residues in the CDR3. In DNA, the CDR3 is TGCGCCAGCAGCTTGGGGCTAGCGGGCGTCCCCAATGAGCAGTTCTTC. It codes for CASSLGLAGVPNEQFF. The whole variable domain, remainder taken from reference TRBV5-1 and TRBJ2-1, is KAGVTQTPRYLIKTRGQQVTLSCSPISGHRSVSWYQQTPGQGLQFLFEYFSETQRNKGNFPGRFSGRQFSNSRSEMNVSTLELGDSALYLCASSLGLAGVPNEQFFGPGTRLTVL.

The chain couples TRBV28 to TRBJ2-5; 9 bases are shared with TRBD2. This CDR3 is built from 15 residues. The trim removed 5 bases at V and 5 bases at J, leaving 9 bases unmatched. Germline V gives CDR1 MDHEN, CDR2 SYDVKM. The CDR3 DNA is TGTGCCAGCAGTGGCGGCGGGGGGGGCCGGGAGACCCAGTACTTC. Its translation: CASSGGGGGRETQYF.

The chain combines TRBV10-3 with TRBJ2-7, with D tentatively TRBD1 (6 bases). The V gene's germline CDR1 is ENHRY and CDR2 SYGVKD. Trimming pared 5 bases from V and 4 bases from J, leaving 9 bases between. The CDR3 is 12 residues long. The CDR3 sequence is CAISMTGYEQYF. The CDR3, as DNA: TGTGCCATCAGTATGACAGGTTACGAGCAGTACTTC.